The rows below give T cell receptor beta chains drawn from one sample of a study of T cells after yellow fever vaccination. In TCRdb, the 5' RACE reads were re-called with MiXCR into one record per CDR3 protein. Found here are tens of thousands of distinct CDR3 sequences, approximately 7% of them singletons; the top ten hold 28%. Sample: CD8+ T cells sorted from PBMCs, taken roughly 15 days after the first yellow fever vaccination. The receptor source for this set is a man younger than 30 who received the YFV17D yellow fever vaccine. CDR3s include the opening cysteine and the closing phenylalanine or tryptophan. Clone size appears in some rows only: once, few, many, or a class for an expanded clone.

clone size: many; V gene: TRBV4-1; CDR3 protein: CASSQERTPRREQYF
clone size: .; V gene: TRBV4-2; CDR3 protein: CASNQDFPSPNEQFF
clone size: many; V gene: TRBV5-1; CDR3 protein: CASSSGGGGWELFF
clone size: .; V gene: TRBV4-1; CDR3 protein: CASSQPGNHNSPLHF
clone size: many; V gene: TRBV27; CDR3 protein: CASSLSQLSQETQYF
clone size: many; V gene: TRBV6-2/TRBV6-3; CDR3 protein: CASSWGTEETQYF
clone size: many; V gene: TRBV20-1; CDR3 protein: CSARDRTWARLQETQYF
clone size: many; V gene: TRBV7-8; CDR3 protein: CASSRLAGGRQYF
clone size: many; V gene: TRBV29-1; CDR3 protein: CSVMTSGQNIQYF
clone size: many; V gene: TRBV6-5; CDR3 protein: CASSFSTGTEFF
clone size: many; V gene: TRBV20-1; CDR3 protein: CSARGQGIPTNYGYTF
clone size: .; V gene: TRBV19; CDR3 protein: CASSVRDKRGNEQFF
clone size: many; V gene: TRBV6-5; CDR3 protein: CASSYGLGEKLFF
clone size: many; V gene: TRBV7-9; CDR3 protein: CASSPMGSGYTF
clone size: many; V gene: TRBV29-1; CDR3 protein: CSVERTGQETQYF
clone size: many; V gene: TRBV3-1; CDR3 protein: CASSQEGPSREQYF
clone size: many; V gene: TRBV4-1; CDR3 protein: CASSQDTTTEAFF
clone size: many; V gene: TRBV10-2; CDR3 protein: CASAPGVSYTDTQYF
clone size: many; V gene: TRBV4-1; CDR3 protein: CASSQGWGRTTEAFF
clone size: .; V gene: TRBV5-3; CDR3 protein: CARSLGGHHNYGYTF
clone size: .; V gene: TRBV25-1; CDR3 protein: CASSVTSGDNEQFF
clone size: .; V gene: TRBV6-5; CDR3 protein: CASSYRPGGSTEAFF
clone size: many; V gene: TRBV27; CDR3 protein: CASSFVPAGETTDTQYF
clone size: many; V gene: TRBV5-1; CDR3 protein: CASSFPGGRRETQYF
clone size: many; V gene: TRBV19; CDR3 protein: CASSPNPGWETQYF
clone size: many; V gene: TRBV5-6; CDR3 protein: CASSELGTGSTGELFF
clone size: medium-sized; V gene: TRBV6-2/TRBV6-3; CDR3 protein: CASSFPGQGMGSYEQYF
clone size: many; V gene: TRBV5-1; CDR3 protein: CASRTDTYEQYF
clone size: many; V gene: TRBV14; CDR3 protein: CASSARGLNTEAFF
clone size: many; V gene: TRBV27; CDR3 protein: CASSNSNQPQHF
clone size: many; V gene: TRBV6-4; CDR3 protein: CASSDSTEQGAAGELFF
clone size: many; V gene: TRBV20-1; CDR3 protein: CSASAGGGGLYFYNEQFF
clone size: many; V gene: TRBV6-2/TRBV6-3; CDR3 protein: CASSSRQFSYNEQFF
clone size: many; V gene: TRBV7-9; CDR3 protein: CASSARERLGETQYF
clone size: many; V gene: TRBV5-1; CDR3 protein: CASSFMYRLSGGGDEQFF
clone size: many; V gene: TRBV6-2/TRBV6-3; CDR3 protein: CASSYSADQPQHF
clone size: many; V gene: TRBV5-1; CDR3 protein: CASTFTGTSSNEQFF
clone size: few; V gene: TRBV5-1; CDR3 protein: CASSLGQAEQYF
clone size: .; V gene: TRBV19; CDR3 protein: CASSSTGGPQPQHF
clone size: many; V gene: TRBV27; CDR3 protein: CASSLMGLAAYNEQFF
clone size: many; V gene: TRBV6-5; CDR3 protein: CASLSVNTEAFF
clone size: .; V gene: TRBV5-6; CDR3 protein: CASSLGVAERIYGYTF
clone size: many; V gene: TRBV6-2/TRBV6-3; CDR3 protein: CASSYTDTGELFF
clone size: .; V gene: TRBV7-6; CDR3 protein: CASSPEWSGGVHGANVLTF
clone size: many; V gene: TRBV4-1; CDR3 protein: CASSQKAGSSYEQYF